This TCR beta chain was sequenced during a study of blood T cells in healthy people across ages. The study's findings and limits: The donors' CMV status was not determined, possibly confounding changes in expanded clonotypes. Estimated diversity that came from one million T cells was considered an underestimate.

Donors ranged from roughly 6 to 100 years old and were healthy Caucasians in Russia. Primers used in a second PCR of about 7 to 12 cycles were a sample-barcoded 5' primer and a J-beta primer mix. Each sample provided no less than 2.5 million CDR3-containing paired-end reads. TCRdb ran MiXCR on the 5' RACE reads and lists one entry per CDR3 protein. Of about 1.1 million distinct CDR3 sequences in the sample, about two fifths were seen once. This clonotype was observed a few times. Its antigen is currently unknown. The CDR3 consists of 16 residues. Unmatched junction bases numbered 7, after V lost 1 base and J lost 4 bases. In germline, CDR1 is LGHNA, CDR2 YNFKEQ.

This receptor was identified in a man in his late teens or twenties in good health. The sample taken for sequencing was blood. The rearrangement links TRBV4-2 to TRBJ2-1, with 7 bases that match TRBD2. The CDR3 DNA reads as TGTGCCAGCAGCCAAGGGGGGTCGGGGGGTTACAATGAGCAGTTCTTC. It yields the protein CASSQGGSGGYNEQFF.